The rows below give T cell receptor beta chains drawn from one sample of a study of shared clonotypes between healthy human individuals. Assay: immunoSEQ multiplex PCR; the TCRdb copy retains only in-frame clones and omits some. The table has almost 750,000 clones, around 70% seen once. The sample taken for sequencing was memory CD4+ T cells sorted from blood. Source of these receptors: a woman aged 25-40 years in good health. CDR3s include the opening cysteine and the closing phenylalanine or tryptophan. The order of the fields is D gene, J gene, clone size, V gene, CDR3 DNA, CDR3 protein. D genes are given only for firm matches. Clone size appears in some rows only: once, few, many, or a class for an expanded clone.

>.|TRBJ2-3|.|TRBV2
TGTGCCAGCAGTGGCAAATCGACTAGCACAGATACGCAGTATTTT
CASSGKSTSTDTQYF
>.|TRBJ2-7|.|TRBV4-1
TGCGCCAGCAGCCAAGCGTCAGGACAGAACTACGAGCAGTACTTC
CASSQASGQNYEQYF
>.|TRBJ2-7|.|TRBV5-4
TGTGCCAGCAGCCCCGAGGCGGGGAGAGCAAACGAGCAGTACTTC
CASSPEAGRANEQYF
>.|TRBJ2-6|.|TRBV18
TGTGCCAGCTCACCGGCGGGTTCTGGGGCCAACGTCCTGACTTTC
CASSPAGSGANVLTF
>TRBD1|TRBJ2-4|few|TRBV5-1
TGCGCCAGCAGTTCGGACAGGGCAGACATTCAGTACTTC
CASSSDRADIQYF
>TRBD1|TRBJ2-2|.|TRBV10-3
TGTGCCATCAGCAAGGGACAGGGGTACACCGGGGAGCTGTTTTTT
CAISKGQGYTGELFF
>.|TRBJ1-2|.|TRBV28
TGTGCCAGCGCCACCATGACAGCTATCGCGGGCTACACCTTC
CASATMTAIAGYTF
>.|TRBJ2-2|few|TRBV14
TGTGCCAGCAGCCAATCCAGATTCGACGGGGAGCTGTTTTTT
CASSQSRFDGELFF
>TRBD2|TRBJ2-1|.|TRBV6-1
TGTGCCAGCGAATGGCGGGAGGTTTTCTTC
CASEWREVFF
>TRBD1|TRBJ2-7|.|TRBV6-1
TGTGCCAGCACCCGGGGACAGAGCTACGAGCAGTACTTC
CASTRGQSYEQYF
>TRBD2|TRBJ2-3|once|TRBV6-1
TGTGCCAGCAGTTTCCCGACTAGCGGGAGGGATACGCAGTATTTT
CASSFPTSGRDTQYF
>.|TRBJ1-4|few|TRBV18
TGTGCCAGCTCACCACGGGGTTCTAATGAAAAACTGTTTTTT
CASSPRGSNEKLFF
>TRBD1|TRBJ1-2|few|TRBV30
TGTGCCTGGAGCTTCCTTGGGACAGGAAGAAACTATGGCTACACCTTC
CAWSFLGTGRNYGYTF
>TRBD1|TRBJ1-4|few|TRBV7-8
TGTGCCAGCAGCCAGGGGGACATCCCCGGGAGTGGACTGTTTTTT
CASSQGDIPGSGLFF
>.|TRBJ2-7|.|TRBV4-2
TGTGCCAGCAATTTCACAAACGGGACTGACTCCTACGAGCAGTACTTC
CASNFTNGTDSYEQYF
>.|TRBJ2-3|.|TRBV9
TGTGCCAGCAGCGCTCTAGCCCCAGATACGCAGTATTTT
CASSALAPDTQYF
>TRBD1|TRBJ2-3|.|TRBV19
TGTGCCAGTAGTGCCGGGGACAGGGCAGATACGCAGTATTTT
CASSAGDRADTQYF
>.|TRBJ2-1|few|TRBV4-1
TGCGCCAGCACCCAAGGGGGGAGATTGGGGGGTGAGCAGTTCTTC
CASTQGGRLGGEQFF
>TRBD1|TRBJ1-5|.|TRBV27
TGTGCCAGCAGTTCCTCACAGGGGGCTGTTTTTGGCAATCAGCCCCAGCATTTT
CASSSSQGAVFGNQPQHF
>TRBD2|TRBJ2-1|many|TRBV18
TGTGCCAGCTCACCGGGACTAGCGGGAGACGATGAGCAGTTCTTC
CASSPGLAGDDEQFF
>TRBD1|TRBJ2-7|once|TRBV7-9
TGTGCCAGCAGCTTAGGGCAGGGGGCCTACGAGCAGTACTTC
CASSLGQGAYEQYF
>.|TRBJ1-4|many|TRBV6-1
TGTGCCAGCATTAGGTCCAAGGGTGAAAAACTGTTTTTT
CASIRSKGEKLFF
>.|TRBJ2-5|many|TRBV18
TGTGCCAGCTCGGAAAGGGGTAGTGAGACCCAGTACTTC
CASSERGSETQYF
>TRBD1|TRBJ2-5|.|TRBV7-9
TGTGCCAGCAGCTACTCCGGGACAGGGGGCCTGATGGAGACCCAGTACTTC
CASSYSGTGGLMETQYF
>.|TRBJ1-4|.|TRBV5-1
TGCGCCAGCAGCGTTAACTTCGCAACTAATGAAAAACTGTTTTTT
CASSVNFATNEKLFF
>TRBD2|TRBJ2-2|once|TRBV5-4
TGTGCCAGCAGCCGGAGGACTAGCGGTGTTACGGGCACCGGGGAGCTGTTTTTT
CASSRRTSGVTGTGELFF
>.|TRBJ1-2|once|TRBV4-1
TGCGCCAGCAGCCAAGTGGGGGGGGCCCTTAACTATGGCTACACCTTC
CASSQVGGALNYGYTF
>.|TRBJ2-3|.|TRBV7-2
TGTGCCAGCAGCTTAGCCACGGTCCGGTCTGGGTCCGATACGCAGTATTTT
CASSLATVRSGSDTQYF
>TRBD1|TRBJ2-7|.|TRBV5-1
TGCGCCAGCAGCTCTGGGCGGGGACAGGTCCGGAGGCCTGGATCTCCGGGGGAGCAGTACTTC
CASSSGRGQVRRPGSPGEQYF
>.|TRBJ2-2|.|TRBV28
TGTGCCAGCAGTGGCACCGGGGAGCTGTTTTTT
CASSGTGELFF
>.|TRBJ2-7|.|TRBV9
TGTGCCAGCAGCGTAGAGGCTGGGGCAATCTACGAGCAGTACTTC
CASSVEAGAIYEQYF
>.|TRBJ1-4|.|TRBV11-2
TGTGCCAGCAGCTTAAGTGGGGGAACTAATGAAAAACTGTTTTTT
CASSLSGGTNEKLFF
>.|TRBJ2-1|.|TRBV27
TGTGCCAGCAGTGGCTGGACGGACTACAATGAGCAGTTCTTC
CASSGWTDYNEQFF
>.|TRBJ2-7|few|TRBV9
TGTGCCAGCAGCGTAGGTGCGGGGTCCCGCTCCTACGAGCAGTACTTC
CASSVGAGSRSYEQYF
>.|TRBJ2-1|.|TRBV14
TGTGCCAGCAGCCAAGGCCGGGCTTACAATGAGCAGTTCTTC
CASSQGRAYNEQFF
>TRBD1|TRBJ2-2|.|TRBV2
TGTGCCAGCAGTATGACAGGGGCGGACACCGGGGAGCTGTTTTTT
CASSMTGADTGELFF
>.|TRBJ2-7|.|TRBV6-6
TGTGCCAGCAGTTACTCCTGGGACACTTCAGGGGAGCAGTACTTC
CASSYSWDTSGEQYF
>TRBD1|TRBJ2-7|.|TRBV28
TGTGCCAGCAGCCTCGCCGGGACAGGGGTCTACGAGCAGTACTTC
CASSLAGTGVYEQYF
>.|TRBJ2-3|once|TRBV30
TGTGCCTGGAGAAAAGGGGGAAGCACAGATACGCAGTATTTT
CAWRKGGSTDTQYF
>.|TRBJ1-4|.|TRBV11-2
TGTGCCAGCAGCTTTTCCCTCGGAACTAATGAAAAACTGTTTTTT
CASSFSLGTNEKLFF
>.|TRBJ2-5|.|TRBV2
TGTGCCAGCAGTGGACAGCATCTCGGCGGAGAGACCCAGTACTTC
CASSGQHLGGETQYF
>.|TRBJ2-4|few|TRBV4-1
TGCGCCAGCAGCCAAGGTAACACAGCCAAAAACATTCAGTACTTC
CASSQGNTAKNIQYF
>TRBD2|TRBJ2-1|.|TRBV19
TGTGCCAGTAGCCAGACTAGCGGACAGTACAATGAGCAGTTCTTC
CASSQTSGQYNEQFF
>TRBD2|TRBJ2-7|.|TRBV6-6
TGTGCCAGCACGCGGGAGGTAGCCTACGAGCAGTACTTC
CASTREVAYEQYF
>TRBD1|TRBJ1-2|few|TRBV18
TGTGCCAGCTCCCCGGTGGAGGGGGCCTACACCTTC
CASSPVEGAYTF
>.|TRBJ1-5|.|TRBV7-2
TGTGCCAGCAGTTACAATTTCAATAGCAATCAGCCCCAGCATTTT
CASSYNFNSNQPQHF
>.|TRBJ2-2|.|TRBV2
TGTGCCAGCAGCATCCCCGGGGGGCGACGGGGGGAGCTGTTTTTT
CASSIPGGRRGELFF
>.|TRBJ2-1|.|TRBV19
TGTGCCAGTAGTATCGCTGGACGGAACTACAATGAGCAGTTCTTC
CASSIAGRNYNEQFF
>.|TRBJ1-5|once|TRBV7-2
TGTGCCAGCAGCTTACTTGCGACATACAGCAATCAGCCCCAGCATTTT
CASSLLATYSNQPQHF
>.|TRBJ2-2|.|TRBV9
TGTGCCAGCAGAGGGGGGACATTACTCACCGGGGAGCTGTTTTTT
CASRGGTLLTGELFF
>TRBD2|TRBJ2-5|few|TRBV11-2
TGTGCCAGCAGCTTAGCTATAGCGGGATGGCGGGAGACCCAGTACTTC
CASSLAIAGWRETQYF
>TRBD1|TRBJ2-2|.|TRBV7-6
TGTGCCAGCAGCTTCGGGACAGGGACCGGGGAGCTGTTTTTT
CASSFGTGTGELFF
>TRBD2|TRBJ2-1|.|TRBV2
TGTGCCAGCAGTGACGGCCTAGCGGAGCACAATGAGCAGTTCTTC
CASSDGLAEHNEQFF
>.|TRBJ1-1|.|TRBV29-1
TGCAGCGCCGGGAACACTGAAGCTTTCTTT
CSAGNTEAFF
>TRBD2|TRBJ2-2|few|TRBV25-1
TGTGCCAGCAGTGGTGATCTGACTAGCAGCCCGAACACCGGGGAGCTGTTTTTT
CASSGDLTSSPNTGELFF
>TRBD1|TRBJ2-1|.|TRBV18
TGTGCCAGCTCACCGGCGACAGGGGGGGAAGAGCAGTTCTTC
CASSPATGGEEQFF
>TRBD1|TRBJ1-1|.|TRBV13
TGTGCCAGCAGCGCACGTCCCGGGACAGGGGTGATGAACACTGAAGCTTTCTTT
CASSARPGTGVMNTEAFF
>.|TRBJ2-7|.|TRBV20-1
TGCAGTGCCAGCAGGGACTACGAGCAGTACTTC
CSASRDYEQYF
>.|TRBJ2-2|.|TRBV19
TGTGCCAGTAATGAGGGGGCGAACACCGGGGAGCTGTTTTTT
CASNEGANTGELFF
>TRBD1|TRBJ1-1|.|TRBV30
TGTGCCTGGAGCGGACAGGGAAGGACTGAAGCTTTCTTT
CAWSGQGRTEAFF